The source of this T cell receptor beta chain is a study of blood T cell repertoires in COVID-19. As for the study in general: The analysed material was cDNA or gDNA that came from T cells, B-cell-depleted T cells, or PBMCs.

Contact with a PCR-confirmed or clinician-diagnosed COVID-19 case occurred within 2 weeks of entry. Original processing methods: Amplified reference gene primers provided the basis for estimating nucleated cell counts. Sequencing used immunoSEQ multiplex PCR; TCRdb keeps in-frame clones, though not all of them. V, J and clone size are those of that table, while D and trimming were read from the DNA. The sample yields over 200,000 clones, around nine tenths seen once. Trimming cost V 0 bases and J 9 bases; bases outside gene matches: 0. From germline, CDR1 is SGHTS and CDR2 YDEGEE. The CDR3 extends over 13 amino acids.

Sequences were obtained from PBMCs or T cells enriched from blood (not recorded which). The chain links TRBV5-8 to TRBJ2-1; 10 bases map to TRBD2. This clonotype was sampled from a woman aged 25 to 39 who had been exposed to COVID-19. The CDR3 loop is CASSLGTSGEQFF. The CDR3 DNA reads as TGTGCCAGCAGCTTGGGGACTAGCGGTGAGCAGTTCTTC.